This T cell receptor (beta chain) was sequenced during a study of blood T cell repertoires in COVID-19. Enrolled during active infection, Seattle patients were then followed longitudinally. TCRdb's copy holds only in-frame clones and misses some; the assay was immunoSEQ multiplex PCR. Among about 97,000 clones listed, about 86% were seen once. The CDR3 loop spans 15 amino acids. The germline gives CDR1 SGHRS, CDR2 YFSETQ. The trim removed 0 bases at V and 6 bases at J, leaving 6 bases unmatched. The chain uses TRBV5-1 and TRBJ2-1; 7 bases match TRBD2. The sample comprised peripheral blood. The sequence was collected from a man in his forties or fifties with COVID-19, enrolled during active disease. CDR3 residues: CASSLGTGGPNEQFF. The CDR3, as DNA: TGCGCCAGCAGCTTGGGGACGGGGGGACCCAATGAGCAGTTCTTC. Combining the CDR3 with reference TRBV5-1 and TRBJ2-1 gives the whole variable domain KAGVTQTPRYLIKTRGQQVTLSCSPISGHRSVSWYQQTPGQGLQFLFEYFSETQRNKGNFPGRFSGRQFSNSRSEMNVSTLELGDSALYLCASSLGTGGPNEQFFGPGTRLTVL.